The 20 T cell receptor beta chains given below trace back to one sample, sequenced in a study of memory CD4+ T cells and cytomegalovirus serostatus. The sort gate was single viable CD3+CD4+CD8-CD45RO+ cells for memory CD4+ T cells. The protocol was immunoSEQ multiplex PCR, while the TCRdb copy is restricted to in-frame clones and leaves out a portion. The sample lists tens of thousands of clones, about 82% occurring once. Input material: memory CD4+ T cells from blood. These receptors were obtained from an adult in good health and CMV-seronegative.

V usage is TRBV29-1 and J usage is TRBJ1-1, with 9 positions matching TRBD1. J gave up 6 bases and V 6 bases, and 14 bases lay outside the gene matches. CDR1 and CDR2 (germline): SQVTM, ANQGSEA. The CDR3 totals 15 residues. The CDR3 loop is CSVKQGARGRAEAFF. CDR3 coding DNA: TGCAGCGTCAAACAGGGGGCGCGAGGTAGGGCTGAAGCTTTCTTT.

This clone was recorded a few times. The V gene is TRBV11-3, the J gene TRBJ1-1; a possible D gene is TRBD1 (5 bases). The V and J ends lost 3 bases and 4 bases respectively, with 9 bases between them. Germline V gene sequence: CDR1 SGHNT, CDR2 YENEEA. The CDR3 runs 13 residues. The CDR3: CASSLEGTTEAFF. For the CDR3, the DNA is TGTGCCAGCAGCTTGGAGGGGACCACTGAAGCTTTCTTT.

The genes are TRBV15 and TRBJ2-1; TRBD2 agrees at 8 bases. V was clipped by 1 base and J by 0 bases; unmatched bases: 5. The CDR3 is made up of 17 amino acids. The germline V gene has CDR1 LNHNV and CDR2 YYDKDF (reference sequence). The CDR3 region has the DNA TGTGCCACCAGCAGAGTGGGCGGGAGGCTCTCCTACAATGAGCAGTTCTTC. Translation: CATSRVGGRLSYNEQFF.

A single count supports this clone. The chain couples TRBV28 to TRBJ2-7; TRBD1 aligns across 10 bases. With V trimmed by 9 bases and J by 6 bases, 8 bases remained unmatched. Looked up from germline, CDR1 is MDHEN and CDR2 is SYDVKM. This CDR3 has 13 amino acids. In nucleotides, the CDR3 is TGTGCCAGTAATGGACAGGGGGATGGCGAGCAGTACTTC. Translation: CASNGQGDGEQYF.

This clone was counted a few times. The chain recombines TRBV27 with TRBJ1-1; D uncertain. Trimming took off 4 bases at V and 0 bases at J, with 12 bases between the two ends. Germline CDR1 MNHEY, CDR2 SMNVEV (reference sequence). The CDR3 spans 15 residues. The CDR3 coding sequence is TGTGCCAGCAGTTACGGGGTTTTGATGAACACTGAAGCTTTCTTT. Its translation: CASSYGVLMNTEAFF.

This clone was observed a few times. V is TRBV11-2 and J is TRBJ2-5; tentatively, D is TRBD1 (6 bases). V dropped 0 bases and J dropped 7 bases, with 12 bases sitting between them. Germline V gene lookup returns CDR1 SGHAT and CDR2 FQNNGV. The CDR3 length is 14 residues. CDR3 sequence reads: CASSLERTAGTQYF. For the CDR3, the DNA is TGTGCCAGCAGCTTAGAGAGGACAGCCGGGACCCAGTACTTC.

The table lists this clone with a few counts. The chain joins TRBV19 to TRBJ1-5; D gene unclear. Trimming took off 5 bases at V and 8 bases at J, with 22 bases between the two ends. Germline assignment: CDR1 LNHDA and CDR2 SQIVND (reference sequence). The CDR3 consists of 16 residues. The CDR3 here is CASSSGGGSRWKPQHF. The CDR3 DNA follows: TGTGCCAGTAGTTCTGGAGGCGGATCCCGGTGGAAGCCCCAGCATTTT.

This chain joins TRBV30 and TRBJ2-3, with 8 bases aligning to TRBD1. V dropped 0 bases and J dropped 1; count of bases not matched to a gene: 0. The CDR3 has 14 amino acids. Germline CDR1 is GTSNPN and CDR2 is SVGIG (reference sequence). In DNA, the CDR3 is TGTGCCTGGAGTGTGACAGGGGGCACAGATACGCAGTATTTT. Protein: CAWSVTGGTDTQYF.

The J gene is TRBJ2-7, the V gene TRBV28, with D perhaps matching TRBD2 (6 bases). V was shortened by 6 bases and J by 3 bases, with 21 bases between the two germline ends. CDR1 and CDR2 (germline): MDHEN, SYDVKM. The length of the CDR3 is 16 residues. CDR3 sequence: CASRRGAGPPFYEQYF. DNA for the CDR3: TGTGCCAGCAGGCGGGGAGCAGGACCTCCCTTCTACGAGCAGTACTTC.

The rearrangement links TRBV7-2 to TRBJ2-1, with 13 bases aligning to TRBD2. Per germline, CDR1 SGHTA and CDR2 FQGNSA. The CDR3 has 19 residues. J gave up 2 bases and V 5 bases, and 12 bases lay outside the gene matches. CDR3 sequence (DNA): TGTGCCAGCAGCCAACTAACTAGCGGGAGGGCCTTGGCCTACAATGAGCAGTTCTTC. This gives the protein CASSQLTSGRALAYNEQFF.

The chain joins TRBV18 to TRBJ2-2; TRBD1 matches 7 bases. The V and J ends lost 2 bases and 7 bases, in that order; junction bases with no gene match: 4. This CDR3 is 14 amino acids long. In germline, CDR1 is KGHSH, CDR2 LQKENI. The DNA of the CDR3 is TGTGCCAGCTCACCAGGACAGGTTAACGGGGAGCTGTTTTTT. Its translation: CASSPGQVNGELFF. The full variable domain, its missing parts supplied by reference TRBV18 and TRBJ2-2, is NAGVMQNPRHLVRRRGQEARLRCSPMKGHSHVYWYRQLPEEGLKFMVYLQKENIIDESGMPKERFSAEFPKEGPSILRIQQVVRGDSAAYFCASSPGQVNGELFFGEGSRLTVL.

The V call is TRBV7-2, the J call TRBJ2-5; D remains ambiguous. The V gene's germline CDR1 is SGHTA and CDR2 FQGNSA. V lost 3 bases to trimming and J lost 3 bases, with 8 bases between them. The CDR3 extends over 13 amino acids. The CDR3 DNA sequence: TGTGCCAGCAGCTTGTCTGCGGAAGAGACCCAGTACTTC. Encoded protein: CASSLSAEETQYF.

This clone was detected once. This chain uses TRBV5-1 with TRBJ2-3; no firm D call. V gave up 0 bases and J gave up 0 bases, with 8 bases separating them. Germline CDR1 and CDR2: SGHRS and YFSETQ. The CDR3 runs 15 residues. CDR3 DNA sequence: TGCGCCAGCAGCTTGGCCGCGAGAAGCACAGATACGCAGTATTTT. Protein product: CASSLAARSTDTQYF.

The chain employs TRBV12-5 and TRBJ2-5; 7 bases agree with TRBD1. The CDR3 spans 13 residues. J was trimmed by 5 bases and V by 6 bases; bases with no gene match: 6. Germline V gene data show CDR1 as LGHNT and CDR2 as FRNRAP. The CDR3 protein is CASGPGTEETQYF. The CDR3 DNA follows: TGTGCTAGTGGCCCCGGGACAGAGGAGACCCAGTACTTC.

The chain links TRBV19 to TRBJ2-1, with D uncertain. Trimming pared 2 bases from V and 6 bases from J, leaving 14 bases between. Looked up from germline, CDR1 is LNHDA and CDR2 is SQIVND (reference sequence). This CDR3 has 15 residues. The CDR3 sequence: CASSIPGNLGNEQFF. The DNA of the CDR3 is TGTGCCAGTAGTATACCTGGGAACTTGGGCAATGAGCAGTTCTTC.

This rearrangement joins TRBV6-5 to TRBJ2-6; D remains ambiguous. Germline V lookup: CDR1 MNHEY, CDR2 SVGAGI. The CDR3 has 12 amino acids. Between the trimmed V and J ends, which lost 5 bases and 12 bases, there was a span of 11 bases. DNA for the CDR3: TGTGCCAGCAGTCTTGTCGGAAGCGTCCTGACTTTC. This translates into CASSLVGSVLTF.

This clone showed up just a few times. The chain employs TRBV7-2 and TRBJ2-2; D is ambiguous. The CDR3 length is 14 residues. Germline CDR1 reads SGHTA; CDR2 reads FQGNSA. V shed 1 base and J shed 4 bases, with 7 bases lying between them. CDR3: CASSLDRFTGELFF. The CDR3 region has the DNA TGTGCCAGCAGCTTAGACAGATTCACCGGGGAGCTGTTTTTT.

This chain links TRBV30 with TRBJ1-3; D is uncertain. Trimming stripped 0 bases from V and 0 bases from J, with 9 bases between. Per the germline V gene, CDR1 is GTSNPN and CDR2 is SVGIG (reference sequence). This CDR3 is 15 amino acids long. CDR3 nucleotide sequence: TGTGCCTGGAGTGTGGGGTTTGGCTCTGGAAACACCATATATTTT. Its translation is CAWSVGFGSGNTIYF.

The rearrangement joins TRBV11-1 to TRBJ1-5, with a possible D match to TRBD1 (5 bases). V was cut by 4 bases and J by 3 bases, with 10 bases left in between. Germline V gene data show CDR1 as SGHAT and CDR2 as FQDESV (reference sequence). The CDR3 loop spans 14 amino acids. DNA for the CDR3: TGTGCCAGCAGCTCGGGGCCTAACAATCAGCCCCAGCATTTT. This encodes CASSSGPNNQPQHF.

J is TRBJ1-2 and V is TRBV4-2; TRBD1 aligns across 9 bases. After removal of 0 bases from V and 3 bases from J, the junction contained 8 bases not matched to a gene. The CDR3 sequence is 17 residues long. The V gene's germline CDR1 is LGHNA and CDR2 YNFKEQ. Here the CDR3 reads CASSQEAVTGGYYGYTF. The CDR3 nucleotides read TGTGCCAGCAGCCAAGAAGCGGTGACAGGGGGGTACTATGGCTACACCTTC.